Below, 10 T cell receptor beta chains from the same sample are listed, as sequenced in a study of blood T cell repertoires in COVID-19. The table came from immunoSEQ multiplex PCR; TCRdb's copy has only in-frame clones and leaves some out. The sample lists 100,000 to 150,000 clones; around nine tenths were seen once. The sample comprised peripheral blood. Receptors originate from a woman between 45 and 60 years old with acute or convalescent COVID-19.

The chain employs TRBV30 and TRBJ1-3; unclear D gene. Germline V gene data show CDR1 as GTSNPN and CDR2 as SVGIG (reference sequence). V shed 5 bases and J shed 0 bases, with 8 bases lying between them. The CDR3 covers 13 residues. CDR3 sequence: CAWGFLSGNTIYF. In nucleotides, the CDR3 is TGTGCCTGGGGGTTCCTCTCTGGAAACACCATATATTTT.

The rearrangement links TRBV13 to TRBJ1-1; no firm D call. The CDR3 totals 13 residues. With 10 bases removed from V and 4 bases from J, the gap between germline ends came to 16 bases. Germline assignment: CDR1 PRHDT and CDR2 FYEKMQ (reference sequence). In nucleotides, the CDR3 is TGTGCCACCCAGAGCGGGTATACCACTGAAGCTTTCTTT. Translating it yields CATQSGYTTEAFF.

The chain employs TRBV19 and TRBJ1-5, with D possibly TRBD1 on 6 matching bases. V lost 5 bases and J 7 bases, leaving 12 bases between the germline ends. The germline CDR1 and CDR2 sequences are LNHDA and SQIVND (reference sequence). This CDR3 contains 13 residues. For the CDR3, the DNA is TGTGCCAGTAGTGCAGGGGTCCAGCAGCCCCAGCATTTT. Its protein product is CASSAGVQQPQHF.

This chain joins TRBV7-8 and TRBJ2-7; 11 bases are a match to TRBD2. This CDR3 spans 17 amino acids. CDR1 is SGHVS and CDR2 is FQNEAQ in the germline V gene. Trimming removed 0 bases from V and 2 bases from J; junction bases left unmatched: 6. The CDR3 protein is CASSLASTSGITYEQYF. In nucleotides, the CDR3 is TGTGCCAGCAGCTTAGCCTCGACTAGCGGGATTACCTACGAGCAGTACTTC. The full variable domain, rest sourced from reference TRBV7-8 and TRBJ2-7, is GAGVSQSPRYKVAKRGQDVALRCDPISGHVSLFWYQQALGQGPEFLTYFQNEAQLDKSGLPSDRFFAERPEGSVSTLKIQRTQQEDSAVYLCASSLASTSGITYEQYFGPGTRLTVT.

The V and J genes are TRBV27 and TRBJ1-2, with 10 bases lining up with TRBD1. The V gene end was trimmed by 5 bases and the J gene end by 5 bases; junction bases not matched to a gene: 8. The V gene's germline CDR1 is MNHEY and CDR2 SMNVEV (reference sequence). The CDR3 loop spans 15 amino acids. The CDR3 nucleotides read TGTGCCAGCAGTCTGACCGGGACAGGGGTTTATGGCTACACCTTC. Translating it yields CASSLTGTGVYGYTF.

This sequence joins TRBV5-4 and TRBJ2-1; 11 bases are shared with TRBD2. Germline CDR1 SGHNT, CDR2 YYREEE (reference sequence). CDR3 size: 16 residues. Trimming cost V 0 bases and J 2 bases; bases outside gene matches: 1. CDR3 loop: CASSLDSGGAYNEQFF. The CDR3 DNA sequence: TGTGCCAGCAGCTTGGATAGCGGGGGGGCCTACAATGAGCAGTTCTTC.

The genes are TRBV7-9 and TRBJ2-5, with a tentative D call TRBD1 (6 bases). Germline V gene sequence: CDR1 SEHNR, CDR2 FQNEAQ (reference sequence). The CDR3 sequence is 15 residues long. Between the trimmed V and J ends, which lost 5 bases and 0 bases, there was a span of 13 bases. This CDR3 reads CASSRHREYQETQYF. CDR3 sequence (DNA): TGTGCCAGCAGCCGTCACAGGGAGTACCAAGAGACCCAGTACTTC.

The J gene is TRBJ1-6, the V gene TRBV29-1; 9 bases map to TRBD1. This CDR3 comprises 14 residues. With 5 bases clipped from V and 4 bases from J, the junction kept 3 bases outside the gene matches. Germline CDR1 SQVTM, CDR2 ANQGSEA. The CDR3 DNA follows: TGCAGCGTTTCGACAGGGGGTTATAATTCACCCCTCCACTTT. It translates to CSVSTGGYNSPLHF.

In regard to this clone: At the DNA level, this CDR3 is encoded by other sequences in the same sample as well. CDR3 in amino acids: CATSRDPPTGGASNEQYF. Here the CDR3 DNA reads TGTGCCACCAGCAGAGATCCCCCAACAGGGGGCGCGTCGAACGAGCAGTACTTC. The J gene is TRBJ2-7, the V gene TRBV15; 9 bases are shared with TRBD1. CDR1 and CDR2 (germline): LNHNV, YYDKDF (reference sequence). After removal of 0 bases from V and 5 bases from J, the junction contained 14 bases not matched to a gene. The CDR3 sequence is 18 residues long. Supplemented by reference TRBV15 and TRBJ2-7, the full variable domain reads DAMVIQNPRYQVTQFGKPVTLSCSQTLNHNVMYWYQQKSSQAPKLLFHYYDKDFNNEADTPDNFQSRRPNTSFCFLDIRSPGLGDTAMYLCATSRDPPTGGASNEQYFGPGTRLTVT.

The chain combines TRBV6-6 with TRBJ2-2, with D tentatively TRBD2 (5 bases). The CDR3 totals 14 residues. Per the germline V gene, CDR1 is MNHNY and CDR2 is SVGAGI (reference sequence). V lost 5 bases to trimming and J lost 6 bases, with 13 bases between them. In DNA form, the CDR3 reads TGTGCCAGCAGTCCGGAGAGGGCGGCCGGGGAGCTGTTTTTT. Its translation is CASSPERAAGELFF.